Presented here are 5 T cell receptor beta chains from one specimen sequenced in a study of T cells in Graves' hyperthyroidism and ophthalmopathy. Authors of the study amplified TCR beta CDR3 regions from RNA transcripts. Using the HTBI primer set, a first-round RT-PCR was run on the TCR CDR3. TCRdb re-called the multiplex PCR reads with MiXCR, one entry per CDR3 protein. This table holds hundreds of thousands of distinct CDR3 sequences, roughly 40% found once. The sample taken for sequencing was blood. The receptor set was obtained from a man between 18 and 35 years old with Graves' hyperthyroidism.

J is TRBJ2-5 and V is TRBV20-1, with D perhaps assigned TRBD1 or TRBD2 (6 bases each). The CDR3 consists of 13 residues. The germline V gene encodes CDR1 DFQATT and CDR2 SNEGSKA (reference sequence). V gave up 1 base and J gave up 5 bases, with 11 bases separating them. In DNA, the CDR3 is TGCAGTGCTAGAGGGGGGGCCTTGGAGACCCAGTACTTC. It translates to CSARGGALETQYF.

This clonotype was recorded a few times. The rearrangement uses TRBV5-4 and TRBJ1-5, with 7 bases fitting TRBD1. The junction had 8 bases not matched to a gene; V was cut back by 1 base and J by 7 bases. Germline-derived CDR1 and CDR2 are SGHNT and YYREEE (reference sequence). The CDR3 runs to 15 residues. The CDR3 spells CASSLRGGAFQPQHF. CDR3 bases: TGTGCCAGCAGCTTGAGAGGGGGCGCCTTCCAGCCCCAGCATTTT.

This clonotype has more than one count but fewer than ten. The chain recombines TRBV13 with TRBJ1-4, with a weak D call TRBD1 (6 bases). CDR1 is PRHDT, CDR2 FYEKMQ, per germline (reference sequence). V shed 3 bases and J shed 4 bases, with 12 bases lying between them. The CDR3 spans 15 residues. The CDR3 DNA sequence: TGTGCCAGCAGCTTGGCGGGGGGGCGTAATGAAAAACTGTTTTTT. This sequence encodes CASSLAGGRNEKLFF.

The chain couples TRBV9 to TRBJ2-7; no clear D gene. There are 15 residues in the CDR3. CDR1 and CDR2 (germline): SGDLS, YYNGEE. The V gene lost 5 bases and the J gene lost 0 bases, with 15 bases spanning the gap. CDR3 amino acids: CASSPTSRSSYEQYF. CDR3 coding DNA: TGTGCCAGCAGTCCTACTTCAAGGAGCTCCTACGAGCAGTACTTC.

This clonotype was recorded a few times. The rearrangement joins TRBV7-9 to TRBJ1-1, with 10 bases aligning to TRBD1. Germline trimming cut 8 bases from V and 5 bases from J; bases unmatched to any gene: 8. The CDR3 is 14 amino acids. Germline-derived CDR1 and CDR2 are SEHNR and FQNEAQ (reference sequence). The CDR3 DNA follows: TGTGCCAGCGGCTCCGGGACAGGGGTGACTGAAGCTTTCTTT. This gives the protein CASGSGTGVTEAFF.